Shown below are 9 T cell receptor beta chains from a single sample sequenced in a study of cytomegalovirus exposure and HLA in healthy donors. The PCR was carried out with 60 Vbeta primers and 13 Jbeta primers. Libraries were prepared by immunoSEQ multiplex PCR; TCRdb keeps only in-frame clonotypes and omits some of them. The data contain 200,000 or so clones, 83% of them singletons. The sample comprised PBMCs. These receptors all stem from a girl aged 10 to 17 in good health and CMV-seronegative.

The table lists this clone with a count of one. This rearrangement joins TRBV7-9 to TRBJ2-7, with 8 bases aligning to TRBD2. This CDR3 comprises 13 residues. The V and J ends lost 4 bases and 5 bases, in that order; junction bases with no gene match: 4. Germline assignment: CDR1 SEHNR and CDR2 FQNEAQ (reference sequence). CDR3 bases: TGTGCCAGCAGCTCCGGACTAGCCGACGAGCAGTACTTC. Translating gives CASSSGLADEQYF.

This clone appeared many times. The DNA of the CDR3 is TGTGCCAGCTCACCACTTTCCCCCCAGCGGGAGTACAATGAGCAGTTCTTC. As protein: CASSPLSPQREYNEQFF. The chain couples TRBV18 to TRBJ2-1; TRBD2 matches at 8 bases. Trimming cost V 1 base and J 4 bases; bases outside gene matches: 9. The CDR3 has 17 amino acids. CDR1 and CDR2 (germline): KGHSH, LQKENI.

Only a few counts were recorded for this clone. The chain employs TRBV5-1 and TRBJ2-7; the match to TRBD1 covers 7 bases. Unmatched junction bases numbered 16, after V lost 7 bases and J lost 3 bases. CDR3 length: 16 amino acids. In germline, CDR1 is SGHRS, CDR2 YFSETQ. This chain's CDR3 is CASREATGMPFYEQYF. As DNA, the CDR3 is TGCGCCAGCCGAGAAGCGACAGGGATGCCCTTCTACGAGCAGTACTTC. Looking up the rest from reference TRBV5-1 and TRBJ2-7 gives the full variable domain: KAGVTQTPRYLIKTRGQQVTLSCSPISGHRSVSWYQQTPGQGLQFLFEYFSETQRNKGNFPGRFSGRQFSNSRSEMNVSTLELGDSALYLCASREATGMPFYEQYFGPGTRLTVT.

This chain uses TRBV4-3 with TRBJ1-6; D gene unclear. The CDR3 is 13 residues long. Germline V gives CDR1 LGHNA, CDR2 YSLEER. The CDR3 sequence: CASQARRNSPLHF. The CDR3 DNA is TGCGCATCTCAGGCCAGGAGGAATTCACCCCTCCACTTT.

The chain is built from TRBV18 and TRBJ2-3, with 7 bases matching TRBD2. Germline lookup yields CDR1 KGHSH and CDR2 LQKENI. J was trimmed by 3 bases and V by 2 bases; bases with no gene match: 8. This CDR3 region has 16 residues. Here the CDR3 reads CASSPTRGTGTDTQYF. CDR3 nucleotide sequence: TGTGCCAGCTCACCAACGCGGGGGACCGGGACAGATACGCAGTATTTT. Combining the CDR3 with reference TRBV18 and TRBJ2-3 gives the whole variable domain NAGVMQNPRHLVRRRGQEARLRCSPMKGHSHVYWYRQLPEEGLKFMVYLQKENIIDESGMPKERFSAEFPKEGPSILRIQQVVRGDSAAYFCASSPTRGTGTDTQYFGPGTRLTVL.

Turning to this clone: Germline and junction disagree at one end, which may indicate a read error. This sequence joins TRBV28 and TRBJ2-5, with a weak D call TRBD2 (7 bases). Germline values: CDR1 MDHEN, CDR2 SYDVKM. The CDR3 sequence is 16 residues long. The CDR3 reads CASSMGGRGLGFRVHF. In DNA form, the CDR3 reads TGTGCCAGCAGTATGGGGGGGAGGGGGTTGGGCTTCAGGGTGCACTTC. Together with reference TRBV28 and TRBJ2-5, the CDR3 gives the full variable domain: DVKVTQSSRYLVKRTGEKVFLECVQDMDHENMFWYRQDPGLGLRLIYFSYDVKMKEKGDIPEGYSVSREKKERFSLILESASTNQTSMYLCASSMGGRGLGFRVHFGPGTRLLVL.

This clone appeared once. V usage is TRBV2 and J usage is TRBJ1-5, with TRBD1 identical over 9 bases. The CDR3 extends over 15 amino acids. Unmatched junction bases numbered 7, after V lost 7 bases and J lost 3 bases. Germline CDR1 is SNHLY and CDR2 is FYNNEI. The CDR3 nucleotides are TGTGCCAGCACCGAGTGGACAGGGGACAATCAGCCCCAGCATTTT. It specifies CASTEWTGDNQPQHF.

The rearrangement joins TRBV6-5 to TRBJ2-5, with D perhaps TRBD1 (5 bases). The CDR3 runs 14 residues. V lost 4 bases, J lost 6 bases, and 15 bases lay in between. Germline V gene sequence: CDR1 MNHEY, CDR2 SVGAGI. CDR3 in amino acids: CASSLTERLQTQYF. The CDR3 nucleotides read TGTGCCAGCAGTTTGACAGAAAGGTTACAGACCCAGTACTTC.

This clone was seen a single time. The chain recombines TRBV19 with TRBJ1-1, with TRBD1 as a possible D gene (5 bases). Germline loops: CDR1 LNHDA, CDR2 SQIVND (reference sequence). The CDR3 has 15 amino acids. The V end was cut by 6 bases, the J end by 3 bases, with 17 bases between. The CDR3 sequence is CASSSITKGYTEAFF. The CDR3 DNA reads as TGTGCCAGTAGCAGTATTACGAAGGGGTACACTGAAGCTTTCTTT.